Shown below are 2 T cell receptor beta chains from a single sample sequenced in a study of blood T cell repertoires in COVID-19 (dated by TCRdb to about 2020). The library was generated by the immunoSEQ multiplex PCR assay. TCRdb took over this immuneACCESS table, retaining in-frame rearrangements with V and J assigned. Such tables are incomplete; in checked studies, under half of the missing clones stem from an unresolved V gene, and the remainder is unexplained. Here the sample has 40,000 to 60,000 clones; about 86% occur a single time. Approximately 4.1% of the sample lies in the top ten. Sequenced sample: peripheral blood. Receptors originate from a man older than 75 with active COVID-19.

The rearrangement joins TRBV4-3 to TRBJ2-1, with 8 bases matching TRBD1. CDR3 length: 16 residues. Germline CDR1 reads LGHNA; CDR2 reads YSLEER. V shed 3 bases and J 6 bases; nucleotides not matched to a gene: 10. The CDR3, as DNA: TGCGCCAGCAGCCAGTTAGGGACAGGTGCGGGCAATGAGCAGTTCTTC. Translated: CASSQLGTGAGNEQFF.

The chain is built from TRBV4-3 and TRBJ1-6; D gene uncertain. The CDR3 totals 13 residues. Between the trimmed V and J ends, which lost 0 bases and 12 bases, there was a span of 9 bases. In germline, CDR1 is LGHNA, CDR2 YSLEER. DNA of the CDR3: TGCGCCAGCAGCCAAGACCGGGGAGGACCCCTCCACTTT. This sequence encodes CASSQDRGGPLHF.